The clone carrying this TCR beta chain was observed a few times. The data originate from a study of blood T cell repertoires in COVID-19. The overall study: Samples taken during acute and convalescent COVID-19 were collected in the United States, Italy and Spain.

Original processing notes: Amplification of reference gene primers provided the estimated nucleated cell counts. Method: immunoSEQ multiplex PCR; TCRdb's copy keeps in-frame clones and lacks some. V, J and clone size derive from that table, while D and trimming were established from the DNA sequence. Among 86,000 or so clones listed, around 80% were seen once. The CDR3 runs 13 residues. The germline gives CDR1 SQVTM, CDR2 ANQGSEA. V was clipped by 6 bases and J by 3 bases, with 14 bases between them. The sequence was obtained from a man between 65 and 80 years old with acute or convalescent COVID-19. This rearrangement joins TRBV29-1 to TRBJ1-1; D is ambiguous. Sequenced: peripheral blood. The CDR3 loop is CSVTALPHTEAFF. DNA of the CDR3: TGCAGCGTAACAGCCCTGCCCCACACTGAAGCTTTCTTT.